The following is a T cell receptor (beta chain) sequence with its context. Antigen specificity is unknown. This specimen comes from a study of cytomegalovirus exposure and HLA in healthy donors. PCR involved 60 Vbeta and 13 Jbeta primers. The protocol was immunoSEQ multiplex PCR, while the TCRdb copy is restricted to in-frame clones and leaves out a portion. The repertoire holds 150,000 or so clones, with about 74% as singletons. Study-level results: It emerged from a later analysis that several of the most significant clusters appeared to be linked to common viral pathogens. The study designated 164 TCR beta chains cytomegalovirus-associated. In a later analysis, TCR beta V- and J-gene trimming showed a link to a missense DCLRE1C variant.

This TCR was recovered from a woman in her 40s in good health and CMV-seronegative. Sequenced material: PBMCs.

CDR3 nucleotides: TGTGCCATCAAGGATCAGGGGACAGATACGCAGTATTTT. Its translation: CAIKDQGTDTQYF. The rearrangement joins TRBV10-3 to TRBJ2-3, with D tentatively TRBD1 (6 bases). V was shortened by 7 bases and J by 3 bases, with 11 bases between the two germline ends. Germline CDR1 ENHRY, CDR2 SYGVKD. The CDR3 length is 13 residues.